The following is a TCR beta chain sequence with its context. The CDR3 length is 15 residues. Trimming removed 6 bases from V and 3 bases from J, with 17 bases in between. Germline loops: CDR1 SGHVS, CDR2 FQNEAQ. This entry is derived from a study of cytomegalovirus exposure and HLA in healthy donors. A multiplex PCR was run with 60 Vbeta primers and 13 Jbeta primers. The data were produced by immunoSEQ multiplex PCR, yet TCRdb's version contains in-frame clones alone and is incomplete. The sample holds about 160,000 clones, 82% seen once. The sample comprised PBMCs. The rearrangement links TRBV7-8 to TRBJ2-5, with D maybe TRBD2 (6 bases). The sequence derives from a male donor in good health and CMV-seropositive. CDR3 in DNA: TGTGCCAGCAGTACCTACGGAGGGACCAAAGAGACCCAGTACTTC. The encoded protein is CASSTYGGTKETQYF. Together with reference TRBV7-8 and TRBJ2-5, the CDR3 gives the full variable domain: GAGVSQSPRYKVAKRGQDVALRCDPISGHVSLFWYQQALGQGPEFLTYFQNEAQLDKSGLPSDRFFAERPEGSVSTLKIQRTQQEDSAVYLCASSTYGGTKETQYFGPGTRLLVL.